These 17 T cell receptor beta chains share one sample of origin, sequenced in a study of T cells expressing NK-cell markers. Reanalyzing the 5' RACE reads, TCRdb keeps one entry per CDR3 protein, without DNA. The repertoire table contains about 260,000 distinct CDR3 sequences. The source material was blood T cells: a sorted CD56 or NKG2C T cell subset, CD4+ or CD8+ T cells, or bulk PBMC T cells (not recorded which). These receptors all stem from a woman between 18 and 69 years old in good health.

This rearrangement joins TRBV4-3 to TRBJ1-6. Germline lookup yields CDR1 LGHNA and CDR2 YSLEER. The CDR3 has 16 residues. CDR3 residues: CASSQGQSSYNSPLHF.

The chain joins TRBV28 to TRBJ2-3. CDR1 and CDR2 from the germline V gene are MDHEN and SYDVKM. This CDR3 is built from 11 residues. The CDR3 is CASRMLDTQYF.

This sequence joins TRBV6-2 or TRBV6-3 and TRBJ1-2. The CDR3 runs to 15 residues. Germline assignment: CDR1 MNHEY and CDR2 SVGEGT. The CDR3 sequence is CASNLRSRSFRGYTF.

The chain is built from TRBV4-1 and TRBJ1-2; TCRdb calls TRBD1, which cannot be checked without DNA. CDR3 length: 15 amino acids. Germline assignment: CDR1 MGHRA and CDR2 YSYEKL. The CDR3 region is CASSRPDRGEYGYTF.

This chain joins TRBV30 and TRBJ1-1; TCRdb designates TRBD1, a call that cannot be tested without DNA. Germline V gives CDR1 GTSNPN, CDR2 SVGIG (reference sequence). The CDR3 length is 14 residues. The CDR3 region is CAWSQTARATEAFF.

This chain links TRBV20-1 with TRBJ2-7; TCRdb lists TRBD2, though no DNA is available to test this call. The CDR3 is made up of 14 amino acids. Germline assignment: CDR1 DFQATT and CDR2 SNEGSKA (reference sequence). CDR3 sequence: CSAKPGLTPYEQYF.

The chain recombines TRBV4-2 with TRBJ2-7; the TCRdb call, TRBD2, lacks DNA for checking. CDR1 and CDR2 from the germline V gene are LGHNA and YNFKEQ. The CDR3 consists of 16 residues. The CDR3 spells CASSHLAGAGSYEQYF.

This CDR3 reads CASSPTGTSGRVNDEQFF. The genes are TRBV28 and TRBJ2-1; TCRdb designates TRBD2, a call that cannot be tested without DNA. The CDR3 is made up of 18 amino acids. Germline V gene sequence: CDR1 MDHEN, CDR2 SYDVKM. Full variable domain (rest looked up from reference TRBV28 and TRBJ2-1): DVKVTQSSRYLVKRTGEKVFLECVQDMDHENMFWYRQDPGLGLRLIYFSYDVKMKEKGDIPEGYSVSREKKERFSLILESASTNQTSMYLCASSPTGTSGRVNDEQFFGPGTRLTVL.

The CDR3 is CASSSQGADTQYF. The rearrangement links TRBV11-2 to TRBJ2-3; no DNA is available, so the TRBD1 call from TCRdb remains unchecked. Germline CDR1 reads SGHAT; CDR2 reads FQNNGV. CDR3 length: 13 amino acids.

The gene calls are TRBV6-2 or TRBV6-3 and TRBJ1-6. The CDR3 runs to 15 residues. Germline V CDR1 and CDR2: MNHEY, SVGEGT. The CDR3 spells CASSYRESYNSPLHF.

The chain uses TRBV29-1 and TRBJ1-1. The CDR3 covers 13 residues. Germline V CDR1 and CDR2: SQVTM, ANQGSEA. CDR3 protein: CSVEGHRTTEAFF.

The genes are TRBV18 and TRBJ2-5; TCRdb lists TRBD1, though no DNA is available to test this call. The length of the CDR3 is 15 residues. Germline loops: CDR1 KGHSH, CDR2 LQKENI. CDR3 sequence reads: CASSPTLDRDETQYF.

The rearrangement links TRBV29-1 to TRBJ1-1; the D call from TCRdb, TRBD1, cannot be confirmed without DNA. The CDR3 sequence is 14 residues long. Germline V gene data show CDR1 as SQVTM and CDR2 as ANQGSEA. Here the CDR3 reads CSVPGQGSGTEAFF. Full variable domain (outside the CDR3, taken from reference TRBV29-1 and TRBJ1-1): SAVISQKPSRDICQRGTSLTIQCQVDSQVTMMFWYRQQPGQSLTLIATANQGSEATYESGFVIDKFPISRPNLTFSTLTVSNMSPEDSSIYLCSVPGQGSGTEAFFGQGTRLTVV.

The chain combines TRBV27 with TRBJ1-1; TCRdb reports TRBD1, a call that lacks DNA to check it against. This CDR3 has 14 residues. Per germline, CDR1 MNHEY and CDR2 SMNVEV (reference sequence). The CDR3 sequence: CASSSWTGDTEAFF.

The chain recombines TRBV29-1 with TRBJ2-1; there is no DNA to check the TCRdb D call of TRBD1. Germline loops: CDR1 SQVTM, CDR2 ANQGSEA. This CDR3 contains 14 residues. CDR3 sequence reads: CSVPDRAAYNEQFF.

This rearrangement joins TRBV20-1 to TRBJ1-1. CDR3 length: 13 residues. Germline V gene sequence: CDR1 DFQATT, CDR2 SNEGSKA (reference sequence). CDR3 protein: CSASPNADTEAFF.

The chain has TRBV6-5 and TRBJ2-2; the TCRdb call, TRBD1, lacks DNA for checking. Per the germline V gene, CDR1 is MNHEY and CDR2 is SVGAGI. The CDR3 covers 15 residues. This CDR3 reads CASSYSIEGMGELFF.